Included here is one T cell receptor beta chain sequence, with context. The antigen it binds to is not known. Base qualities are missing; no much larger clone stands one base away. These data are taken from a study of Graves' ophthalmopathy and Graves' hyperthyroidism (dated by TCRdb to the late 2010s). For context, the study as a whole: Peripheral blood samples were taken at the time of initial diagnosis, before any treatment was given. To tell Graves' ophthalmopathy apart from Graves' hyperthyroidism, and to predict which patients would progress to ophthalmopathy, the study relied on TCR beta repertoire signatures. In total, some 140 blood samples were TCR-sequenced: approximately 40 ophthalmopathy, approximately 80 hyperthyroidism and roughly 17 hyperthyroidism-to-ophthalmopathy patients. To explore V-J signatures that distinguish ophthalmopathy from hyperthyroidism, a discovery set of 100 patients was enrolled, made up of 40 to 45 with ophthalmopathy and around 60 with stable hyperthyroidism. An independent validation cohort comprised 18 hyperthyroidism patients and roughly 15 patients who later progressed from hyperthyroidism to ophthalmopathy. In five or six hyperthyroidism patients, the T-cell repertoire of thyroid tissue was compared with the T-cell repertoire of blood. Once sampling was done, hyperthyroidism patients were given methimazole at a starting dose of 30 mg daily, while ophthalmopathy patients were given high-dose intravenous methylprednisolone. The roughly 90 discovery patients were divided at random into training and test sets in a 7:3 ratio. Paper-wide results and their limitations: In validation, the model predicted ophthalmopathy progression with about 70% sensitivity and about 73% specificity; approximately 12 predicted patients were CT-confirmed with GO in a median of about 6.1 months. No statistical method was used to predetermine the sample size, and group allocation was not hidden from the investigators. Among expanded thyroid clonotypes with frequency above 0.001, most also showed up in blood, which suggests that blood repertoires may reflect the thyroid immune response. Ophthalmopathy was separated from stable hyperthyroidism by the 13-signature model with more than 85% sensitivity and around 81% specificity in cross-validation and with 80%/75% in the test set.

TCR beta CDR3 regions were amplified from RNA transcripts for repertoire sequencing. The first round of RT-PCR was done with HTBI primers and the Qiagen OneStep RT-PCR kit, and was followed by a second round of multiplex PCR, then size selection and purification. Sequencing of the libraries was carried out on an Illumina HiSeq2000 in paired-end mode with 100 bp reads. As for the original processing: Reads were processed with SOAPnuke, discarding reads with adapters, uncalled bases, mean Phred below 15, or no exact constant-primer or identifier match. COPE v1.2.5 was used to merge high-quality paired reads. Clonotypes were defined as unique nucleotide sequences and were aligned to IMGT TRB V, D and J references using MiTCR v1.1. Analysis was restricted to V-J combinations with a frequency above 0.0001, which covered roughly 99% of repertoires. A TCR clonal expansion and chaos score per V-J combination was defined as the ratio of F50 clonal expansion to chaos observed in the TCRdist matrix. Welch's t-statistics and random forest were used to narrow the features down to more than 10 V-J combinations, which were then fed into a naive Bayes classifier. The similarity between thyroid and blood repertoires was quantified using the Morisita-Horn index. Using fastp at Q25 and MiXCR, TCRdb reprocessed the public reads and kept productive beta chains. A single entry per CDR3 protein holds the most common genes and DNA from its merged rows. The authors' filters were not applied to this entry. The sample has under 20,000 distinct CDR3 sequences on record, about half of them singletons. The top ten hold over 25% of the sample.

Reading the germline V gene (reference sequence) gives CDR1 WNHNN and CDR2 SYGVQD. The germline V end is reduced by 10 bases and the J end by 3 bases; junction bases left unmatched: 10. The cysteine opens and the phenylalanine closes a CDR3 of 14 amino acids. The DNA shown is the 42-base CDR3, in frame from base 1. Stable hyperthyroidism was defined as no progression to ophthalmopathy within 18 months of follow-up. Hyperthyroidism patients were newly diagnosed, were aged 18 to 65 years, and had a disease duration under 2 months. Patients with other autoimmune diseases, uncontrolled infections, pregnancy or lactation were excluded from the study. Diagnosis was based on clinical symptoms, serum thyroxine, TRAb, thyroid ultrasound and orbital computed tomography. Using Ficoll-Paque density gradient centrifugation, PBMCs were isolated from 9.5 to 10 ml of fresh peripheral blood. Trizol reagent was used to extract the total RNA, and its quality was then checked on an Agilent 2100 Bioanalyzer.

The V and J segments used are TRBV10-1 and TRBJ2-7; 9 junctional bases match TRBD2. The TCR originated in a woman aged 35 to 49 with stable Graves' hyperthyroidism. Donor details come from another sample of the same person, matched by shared clones. The sample was peripheral blood. The nucleotide sequence reads TGCGCCAAACAGGGTCTAGCGGGAAGCTACGAGCAGTACTTC. Translated, this is CAKQGLAGSYEQYF.